These T cell receptor beta chains were read from a single sample in a study of T cells in Graves' hyperthyroidism and ophthalmopathy. Via MiXCR, TCRdb re-called the multiplex PCR reads, giving one row per CDR3 protein. The table has around 600,000 distinct CDR3 sequences, about a sixth seen once. Material: blood. All receptors come from a woman aged 40 to 50 with Graves' ophthalmopathy. The CDR3 runs from the conserved cysteine through the conserved F or W. The D gene is left open where the match is weak. Expanded clones are given a class, and other clones once, few, many or no size at all.

J gene,clone size,V gene,D gene,CDR3 DNA,CDR3 protein
TRBJ1-3,few,TRBV7-9,.,TGTGCCAGCAGCACCCGGACGGCAGTGAACACCATATATTTT,CASSTRTAVNTIYF
TRBJ1-1,.,TRBV5-1,.,TGCGCCAGCAGCTTGTACGGCGGGGTTGAAGCTTTCTTT,CASSLYGGVEAFF
TRBJ2-3,few,TRBV5-1,.,TGCGCCAGCAGCTCCGGTCAGACAGGCCCGGGTACAGATACGCAGTATTTT,CASSSGQTGPGTDTQYF
TRBJ2-5,many,TRBV29-1,.,TGCAGCGTTGCTCCAGGGTCAGTACAAGAGACCCAGTACTTC,CSVAPGSVQETQYF
TRBJ2-3,many,TRBV18,.,TGTGCCACAACAGGGAGGGGCACAGATACGCAGTATTTT,CATTGRGTDTQYF
TRBJ2-7,few,TRBV30,.,TGTGCCTGGAGTCTTTACCCGGACTCCTCCTACGAGCAGTACTTC,CAWSLYPDSSYEQYF
TRBJ2-7,few,TRBV20-1,TRBD2,TGCAGTGCTAGCCGCCCCTTAGGGAGGGTCAACGAGCAGTACTTC,CSASRPLGRVNEQYF
TRBJ1-1,few,TRBV7-8,.,TGTGCCAGCGTACCCACGGGTTTGAGGAACACTGAAGCTTTCTTT,CASVPTGLRNTEAFF
TRBJ1-5,.,TRBV19,.,TGTGTCAGTCACCAGGACCAACAACAGAGTCAGCCCCAGCATTTT,CVSHQDQQQSQPQHF
TRBJ2-2,.,TRBV19,.,TGTGCCAGTAGTATTAGGGGCGACACCGGGGAGCTGTTTTTT,CASSIRGDTGELFF
TRBJ1-1,.,TRBV30,TRBD1,TGTGCCTGGAGTTCAGGGGGCGCGGACACTGAAGCTTTCTTT,CAWSSGGADTEAFF
TRBJ2-2,.,TRBV5-1,.,TGCGCCAGCAGCTTTTACGACACCGGGGAGCTGTTTTTT,CASSFYDTGELFF
TRBJ2-1,many,TRBV6-1,TRBD2,TGTGCCAGCAGTGAATGGGGACTAGCGGGGACCAATGAGCAGTTCTTC,CASSEWGLAGTNEQFF
TRBJ1-1,few,TRBV27,.,TGTGCCAGCAAGGAAAGGGGCCGCACTGAAGCTTTCTTT,CASKERGRTEAFF
TRBJ1-2,.,TRBV6-6,.,TGTGCCAGCAGTTACTCAACGGACCCAGTCTATGGCTACACCTTC,CASSYSTDPVYGYTF
TRBJ1-6,.,TRBV20-1,.,TGCAGTGCTAGAGAGGGGGCGGGTGATTCACCCCTCCACTTT,CSAREGAGDSPLHF
TRBJ2-3,.,TRBV29-1,TRBD2,TGCAGCGTTGATATGGCGGGGGGGCAAGATACGCAGTATTTT,CSVDMAGGQDTQYF
TRBJ2-3,many,TRBV7-6,TRBD2,TGTGCCAGCAGCTTTGGACTAGCGGCTCCAGATACGCAGTATTTT,CASSFGLAAPDTQYF
TRBJ2-5,many,TRBV28,TRBD2,TGTGCCAGCGGATCGGCGGGAGGCCAAGAGACCCAGTACTTC,CASGSAGGQETQYF
TRBJ1-1,many,TRBV2,.,TGTGCCAGCAGTGAGTCCGACACCGCGAACACTGAAGCTTTCTTT,CASSESDTANTEAFF
TRBJ2-3,many,TRBV28,TRBD1,TGTGCCAGCAGTTTCTTTTCTAGGGACAGGGGCACAGATACGCAGTATTTT,CASSFFSRDRGTDTQYF
TRBJ1-3,few,TRBV4-1,.,TGCGCCAGCAGCCAATGGGGGGGAAACACCATATATTTT,CASSQWGGNTIYF
TRBJ2-1,many,TRBV20-1,.,TGCAGTGCTAGCTTACCATCGAAGGATGAGCAGTTCTTC,CSASLPSKDEQFF
TRBJ1-2,many,TRBV6-2/TRBV6-3,.,TGTGCCAGCAGTGAATCAATGGGCCAAGCTTATGGCTACACCTTC,CASSESMGQAYGYTF
TRBJ1-1,.,TRBV6-1,.,TGTGCCAGCAGCAGGGTTTCTGGAGCTGAAGCTTTCTTT,CASSRVSGAEAFF
TRBJ2-7,.,TRBV10-3,.,TGTGCCATCGGAGGCAACTCCTACGAGCAGTACTTC,CAIGGNSYEQYF
TRBJ2-2,many,TRBV7-2,TRBD2,TGTGCCAGCAGCTTAGAGGCGGGAGGTGCAACCGGGGAGCTGTTTTTT,CASSLEAGGATGELFF
TRBJ1-5,.,TRBV7-9,TRBD1,TGTGCCAGCAGTCTCGACAGGGGTCATCAGCCCCAGCATTTT,CASSLDRGHQPQHF
TRBJ1-6,few,TRBV5-1,.,TGCGCCAGCAGGGACAGCCTGCGGGGTACTTCACCCCTCCACTTT,CASRDSLRGTSPLHF
TRBJ1-1,.,TRBV15,TRBD1,TGTGCCACCAGCAGAGGGGACAGGGGATACACTGAAGCTTTCTTT,CATSRGDRGYTEAFF
TRBJ1-1,.,TRBV9,TRBD1,TGTGCCAGCAGCGTAGAAGACAGGGTCGAGGACACTGAAGCTTTCTTT,CASSVEDRVEDTEAFF
TRBJ1-5,.,TRBV6-1,TRBD1,TGTGCCAGCAGTCGACAGGGACTTAGCAATCAGCCCCAGCATTTT,CASSRQGLSNQPQHF
TRBJ1-4,many,TRBV2,TRBD1,TGTGCCAGCCTTACAGGGGCGGGTGAAAAACTGTTTTTT,CASLTGAGEKLFF
TRBJ1-6,few,TRBV20-1,.,TGCAGTGCTAGAGATGGACAGAAGACCCCGAATAATTCACCCCTCCACTTT,CSARDGQKTPNNSPLHF
TRBJ2-3,many,TRBV18,.,TGTGCCAGCTCACCTTATAGCGCTAGCAGTTCAGATACGCAGTATTTT,CASSPYSASSSDTQYF
TRBJ2-1,many,TRBV3-1,.,TGTGCCAGCAGAGCACCGGGACTGACCTCCAATGAGCAGTTCTTC,CASRAPGLTSNEQFF
TRBJ2-1,few,TRBV14,.,TGTGCCAGCAGCCAAGGAGGTGTGAATGGTGAGCAGTTCTTC,CASSQGGVNGEQFF
TRBJ2-7,.,TRBV29-1,TRBD2,TGCAGCGTTGGGGGGAGGGCCTCCTACGAGCAGTACTTC,CSVGGRASYEQYF
TRBJ2-7,.,TRBV6-2/TRBV6-3,TRBD2,TGTGCCACCCTACCTAGCGGGAGGGAGTTCTCCGAGCAGTACTTC,CATLPSGREFSEQYF
TRBJ2-1,many,TRBV28,TRBD2,TGTGCCAGCAGTTTAACCGGTAGCGGGAGGGCGAACAATGAGCAGTTCTTC,CASSLTGSGRANNEQFF
TRBJ1-2,many,TRBV28,.,TGTGCCAGCAAGTCAGGGGCGGGCTATGGCTACACCTTC,CASKSGAGYGYTF